These 12 T cell receptor beta chains originate from one sample sequenced in a study of blood T cell repertoires in COVID-19. Produced via immunoSEQ multiplex PCR; TCRdb's table is partial and in-frame only. Of roughly 53,000 clones listed, approximately 81% are singletons. Material for sequencing was peripheral blood. These receptors were obtained from a man over 45 with acute or convalescent COVID-19.

The genes are TRBV19 and TRBJ2-2; TRBD1 matches at 9 bases. With V trimmed by 2 bases and J by 6 bases, 4 bases remained unmatched. Germline-derived CDR1 and CDR2 are LNHDA and SQIVND (reference sequence). The CDR3 has 15 residues. The CDR3 DNA follows: TGTGCCAGTAGTATAAGGCGACAGGGGGCCGGGGAGCTGTTTTTT. This encodes CASSIRRQGAGELFF.

The chain couples TRBV11-1 to TRBJ2-5, with TRBD2 identical over 8 bases. The length of the CDR3 is 13 residues. Germline lookup yields CDR1 SGHAT and CDR2 FQDESV (reference sequence). The V and J ends lost 5 bases and 4 bases, in that order; junction bases with no gene match: 3. This CDR3 reads CASSLTSAETQYF. CDR3 bases: TGTGCCAGCAGCCTGACTAGCGCAGAGACCCAGTACTTC.

The chain links TRBV6-6 to TRBJ1-1; 7 positions match TRBD1. The ends lost 8 bases at V and 9 bases at J; junction bases unmatched: 12. The germline CDR1 and CDR2 sequences are MNHNY and SVGAGI (reference sequence). CDR3 length: 13 amino acids. CDR3 nucleotides: TGTGCCAGCGGAGACAGGGAGTACTCCAAAGCTTTCTTT. Amino acids: CASGDREYSKAFF.

The chain links TRBV29-1 to TRBJ1-2; TRBD1 aligns across 9 bases. The CDR3 spans 11 residues. The trim removed 7 bases at V and 6 bases at J, leaving 3 bases unmatched. CDR1 is SQVTM, CDR2 ANQGSEA, per germline. The CDR3 is CSGDRVDGYTF. In DNA, the CDR3 is TGCAGCGGGGACAGGGTGGATGGCTACACCTTC.

The chain links TRBV5-1 to TRBJ2-7, with 11 bases fitting TRBD1. The V and J ends lost 2 bases and 6 bases, in that order; junction bases with no gene match: 4. CDR1 and CDR2 (germline): SGHRS, YFSETQ. There are 14 residues in the CDR3. The CDR3 loop reads CASSFVDRGPEQYF. CDR3 in DNA: TGCGCCAGCAGCTTTGTGGACAGGGGGCCCGAGCAGTACTTC.

This clone has a single count. The rearrangement joins TRBV19 to TRBJ1-2; maybe TRBD1 (6 bases). CDR3 length: 14 amino acids. The V gene's germline CDR1 is LNHDA and CDR2 SQIVND (reference sequence). V dropped 6 bases and J dropped 2 bases, with 13 bases sitting between them. CDR3 DNA: TGTGCCAGTAGCCCACAGGGAAGGAACTATGGCTACACCTTC. It is translated as CASSPQGRNYGYTF.

A few counts support this clone. Other nucleotide sequences in the sample specify the same CDR3. This chain connects TRBV6-4 to TRBJ2-1, with 9 positions matching TRBD2. Per the germline V gene, CDR1 is MRHNA and CDR2 is SNTAGT. The CDR3 runs 15 residues. V lost 0 bases and J lost 3; bases outside the gene matches: 0. For the CDR3, the DNA is TGTGCCAGCAGTGACTCTAGCGGGAGCTACAATGAGCAGTTCTTC. It encodes CASSDSSGSYNEQFF.

This clone was recorded only once. This chain joins TRBV29-1 and TRBJ2-1; tentatively, D is TRBD1 (6 bases). Trimming pared 4 bases from V and 3 bases from J, leaving 10 bases between. The germline gives CDR1 SQVTM, CDR2 ANQGSEA. The CDR3 totals 13 residues. The CDR3 reads CSVALGHYNEQFF. The DNA for the CDR3 is TGCAGCGTTGCTCTGGGACACTACAATGAGCAGTTCTTC.

The rearrangement uses TRBV5-1 and TRBJ2-5; the match to TRBD2 covers 8 bases. In germline, CDR1 is SGHRS, CDR2 YFSETQ. V dropped 7 bases and J dropped 4; count of bases not matched to a gene: 9. The CDR3 runs to 14 residues. CDR3 loop: CASLRAGVGETQYF. The CDR3, as DNA: TGCGCCAGCCTCCGAGCGGGAGTAGGAGAGACCCAGTACTTC.

V usage is TRBV5-5 and J usage is TRBJ2-3, with 14 positions matching TRBD2. This CDR3 has 17 residues. J lost 0 bases, V lost 4 bases, and 4 bases had no gene match. Per germline, CDR1 SGHKS and CDR2 YYEKEE (reference sequence). CDR3 sequence: CASSRTSGGSSTDTQYF. For the CDR3, the DNA is TGTGCCAGCAGCCGGACTAGCGGGGGGAGTAGCACAGATACGCAGTATTTT.

J is TRBJ1-1 and V is TRBV10-3, with D possibly TRBD1 on 6 matching bases. The ends were cut back, 11 bases at V and 3 bases at J, with 10 bases in the middle. The CDR3 runs 11 residues. Germline CDR1 ENHRY, CDR2 SYGVKD. The CDR3, as DNA: TGTGCCGTACAGGGTCACACTGAAGCTTTCTTT. Encoded protein: CAVQGHTEAFF.

This rearrangement joins TRBV24-1 to TRBJ2-1; D is unclear. V lost 3 bases, J lost 0 bases, and 11 bases lay in between. The germline gives CDR1 KGHDR, CDR2 SFDVKD. The CDR3 spans 16 residues. In nucleotides, the CDR3 is TGTGCCACCAGTGATCCAACGGGTAGCTCCTACAATGAGCAGTTCTTC. Its translation: CATSDPTGSSYNEQFF.